Below are 8 T cell receptor beta chains sequenced from a single sample in a study of blood T cell repertoires in COVID-19. Measured with immunoSEQ multiplex PCR; TCRdb has only the in-frame clones, and not every one. The sample lists 50,000 to 80,000 clones; 86% were seen once. Sequencing was done on a sample of peripheral blood. These receptors were collected from a man aged 50 to 60 with active COVID-19.

The rearrangement joins TRBV14 to TRBJ2-7, with TRBD1 matching 8 bases. After removal of 1 base from V and 6 bases from J, the junction contained 2 bases not matched to a gene. Germline V gene sequence: CDR1 SGHDN, CDR2 FVKESK. This CDR3 comprises 13 residues. The CDR3: CASSQAGGTEQYV. The DNA for the CDR3 is TGTGCCAGCAGCCAAGCAGGGGGCACCGAGCAGTACGTC.

The rearrangement joins TRBV5-5 to TRBJ1-6; 9 positions match TRBD1. The CDR3 covers 14 residues. Looked up from germline, CDR1 is SGHKS and CDR2 is YYEKEE (reference sequence). The ends lost 3 bases at V and 7 bases at J; junction bases unmatched: 2. In nucleotides, the CDR3 is TGTGCCAGCAGCTGGGGACAGGGAAATTCACCCCTCCACTTT. Encoded protein: CASSWGQGNSPLHF.

The rearrangement joins TRBV3-1 (or the pseudogene TRBV3-2) to TRBJ2-7; 9 nucleotides line up with TRBD1. The CDR3 spans 15 residues. CDR1 and CDR2 (germline): LGHDT, YNNKEL (reference sequence). V lost 3 bases and J lost 5; bases outside the gene matches: 8. The CDR3 loop is CASSHRQGVSHEQYF. CDR3 sequence (DNA): TGTGCCAGCAGCCATCGACAGGGGGTATCCCACGAGCAGTACTTC.

This chain connects TRBV19 to TRBJ1-1; TRBD1 agrees at 10 bases. Germline CDR1 is LNHDA and CDR2 is SQIVND (reference sequence). The CDR3 contains 14 residues. V was pared by 5 bases and J by 4 bases, with 4 bases of the junction left unmatched. The CDR3 here is CASSVRDRGTEAFF. CDR3 DNA: TGTGCCAGTAGTGTCCGGGACAGGGGCACTGAAGCTTTCTTT.

This chain connects TRBV14 to TRBJ1-1; D is ambiguous. The germline gives CDR1 SGHDN, CDR2 FVKESK. The length of the CDR3 is 15 residues. V gave up 4 bases and J gave up 1 base, with 13 bases separating them. This CDR3 reads CASSPRLASNTEAFF. The CDR3 DNA reads as TGTGCCAGCAGCCCGCGACTGGCCTCGAACACTGAAGCTTTCTTT.

In regard to this clone: The same CDR3 also results from other DNA sequences found in this sample. This chain connects TRBV3-1 (or the pseudogene TRBV3-2) to TRBJ1-1; D is unresolved. Between the trimmed V and J ends, which lost 6 bases and 4 bases, there was a span of 6 bases. The CDR3 consists of 11 residues. CDR1 and CDR2 from the germline V gene are LGHDT and YNNKEL (reference sequence). CDR3 amino acids: CASRGGTEAFF. In DNA, the CDR3 is TGTGCCAGCAGGGGAGGCACTGAAGCTTTCTTT.

V and J are TRBV11-2 and TRBJ2-7, with a possible D match to TRBD1 (6 bases). Trimming shortened V by 1 base and J by 6 bases, and 7 bases separated the two germline ends. Looked up from germline, CDR1 is SGHAT and CDR2 is FQNNGV. The CDR3 contains 12 residues. The CDR3 sequence is CASSLGRGEQYF. CDR3 sequence (DNA): TGTGCCAGCAGCTTAGGCAGGGGCGAGCAGTACTTC.

J is TRBJ2-1 and V is TRBV24-1; the match to TRBD2 covers 9 bases. Germline lookup yields CDR1 KGHDR and CDR2 SFDVKD. CDR3 length: 16 amino acids. The V and J ends lost 4 bases and 2 bases, in that order; junction bases with no gene match: 5. The CDR3 DNA reads TGTGCCACCAGTGAAAAGGGACTAGCAGCCTACAATGAGCAGTTCTTC. Translation gives CATSEKGLAAYNEQFF.